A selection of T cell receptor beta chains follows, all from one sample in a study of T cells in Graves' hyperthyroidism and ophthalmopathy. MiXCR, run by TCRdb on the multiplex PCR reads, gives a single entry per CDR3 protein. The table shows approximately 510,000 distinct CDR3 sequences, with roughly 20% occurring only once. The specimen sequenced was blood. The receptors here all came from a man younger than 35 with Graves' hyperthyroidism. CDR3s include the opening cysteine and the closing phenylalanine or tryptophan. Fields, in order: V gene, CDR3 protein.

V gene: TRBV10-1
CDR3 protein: CASPGLTRQPQHF

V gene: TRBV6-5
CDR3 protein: CASGWDRGVTEAFF

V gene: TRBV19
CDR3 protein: CASSPLYSYEQYF

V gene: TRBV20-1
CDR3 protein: CSARAGASEAFF

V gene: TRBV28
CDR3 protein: CASSFYREVADTQYF

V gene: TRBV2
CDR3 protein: CASRRRTNTGELFF

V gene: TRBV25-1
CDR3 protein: CASSEYEPSRANVLTF

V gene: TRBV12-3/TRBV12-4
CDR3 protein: CASSRSYNEKLFF

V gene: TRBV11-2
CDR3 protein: CASSLQGFDRNQPQHF

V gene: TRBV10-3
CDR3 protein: CAIGGDSRRVVNTEAFF

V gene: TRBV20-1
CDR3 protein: CSARDGQRPNTGELFF

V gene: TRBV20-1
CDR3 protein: CSARDRRGASTGELFF

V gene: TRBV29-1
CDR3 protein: CSVDTEAFF

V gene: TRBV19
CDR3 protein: CASSFTGGANQPQHF

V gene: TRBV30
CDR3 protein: CAWSQGAGGYTF

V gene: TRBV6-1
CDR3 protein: CASSEVTGSEAFF

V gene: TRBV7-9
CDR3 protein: CARGPNGAGELFF

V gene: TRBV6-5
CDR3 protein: CASSYVEARIYGYTF

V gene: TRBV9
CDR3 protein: CASSGLARNTGELFF

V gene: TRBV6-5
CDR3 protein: CASSYSSGTELPQHF

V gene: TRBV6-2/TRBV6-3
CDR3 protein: CASSYPGQQETQYF

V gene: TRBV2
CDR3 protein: CASQTDSYEQYF

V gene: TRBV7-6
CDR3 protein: CASSKPPGANTEAFF

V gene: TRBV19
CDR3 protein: CASSTGQGPNQPQHF

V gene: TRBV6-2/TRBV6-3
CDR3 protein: CASSDRAQLRLYGYTF

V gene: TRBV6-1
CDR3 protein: CASSRGFDQETQYF

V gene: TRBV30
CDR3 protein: CAWRGTRRDYTF

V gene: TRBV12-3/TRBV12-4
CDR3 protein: CASSLRGLPDGYTF

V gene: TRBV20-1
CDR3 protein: CSASDRTNYGYTF

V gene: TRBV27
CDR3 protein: CASTHFDEQYF

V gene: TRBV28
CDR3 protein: CASSLYPGQLEAFF

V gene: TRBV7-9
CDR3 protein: CASSLPSGGAEETQYF

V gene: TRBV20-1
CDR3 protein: CSARDVGSYDYTF

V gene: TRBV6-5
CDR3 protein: CASSYGTGVGYTF

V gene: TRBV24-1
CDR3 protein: CATSDSQGKAETQYF

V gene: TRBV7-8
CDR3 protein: CASSLGLGLRETQYF

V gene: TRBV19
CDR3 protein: CASRESPYGYTF

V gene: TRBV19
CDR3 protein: CASKGSPTPYEQYF

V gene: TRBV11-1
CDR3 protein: CASSFPGQSFGNGYTF

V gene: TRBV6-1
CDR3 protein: CASSWVDRGNQPQHF

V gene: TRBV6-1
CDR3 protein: CASTHPRAENTEAFF

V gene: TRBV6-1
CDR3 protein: CASSPLAAPNTGELFF

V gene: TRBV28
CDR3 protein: CASSSPSGYNEQYF

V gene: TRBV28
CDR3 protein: CASSTRGRIYGYTF

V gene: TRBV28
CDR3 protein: CASNLMRGQETQYF

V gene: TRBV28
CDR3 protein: CATKTGKAYEQYF

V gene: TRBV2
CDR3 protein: CASGGYQEGGYTF

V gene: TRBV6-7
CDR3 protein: CASNNQPQHF

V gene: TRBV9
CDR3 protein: CASSPLGGGGDTGELFF

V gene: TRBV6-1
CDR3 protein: CASSRDISHTEAFF

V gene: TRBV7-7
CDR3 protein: CASSLRPNQGDTEAFF